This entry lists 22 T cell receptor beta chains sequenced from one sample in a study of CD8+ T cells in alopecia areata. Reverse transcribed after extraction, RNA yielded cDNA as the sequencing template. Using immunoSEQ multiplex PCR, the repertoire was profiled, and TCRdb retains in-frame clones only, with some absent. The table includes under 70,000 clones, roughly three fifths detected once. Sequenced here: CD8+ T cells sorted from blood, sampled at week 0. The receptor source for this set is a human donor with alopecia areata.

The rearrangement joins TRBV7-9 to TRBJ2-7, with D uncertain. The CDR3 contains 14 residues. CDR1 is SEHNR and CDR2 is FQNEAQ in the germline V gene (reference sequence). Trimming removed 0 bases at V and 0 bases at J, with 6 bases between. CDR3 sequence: CASSLAVTSYEQYF. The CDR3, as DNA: TGTGCCAGCAGCTTAGCGGTGACCTCCTACGAGCAGTACTTC.

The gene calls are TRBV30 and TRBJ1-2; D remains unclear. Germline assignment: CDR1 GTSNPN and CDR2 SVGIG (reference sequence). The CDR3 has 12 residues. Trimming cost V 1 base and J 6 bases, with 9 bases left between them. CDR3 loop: CAWSAAADGYTF. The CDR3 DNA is TGTGCCTGGAGTGCCGCTGCGGATGGCTACACCTTC.

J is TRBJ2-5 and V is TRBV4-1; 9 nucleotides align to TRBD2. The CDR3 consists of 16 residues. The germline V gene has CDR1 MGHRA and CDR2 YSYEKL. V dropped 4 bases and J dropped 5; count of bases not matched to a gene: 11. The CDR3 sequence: CASSPIAGVNRETQYF. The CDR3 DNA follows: TGCGCCAGCAGCCCCATAGCGGGAGTGAATCGGGAGACCCAGTACTTC.

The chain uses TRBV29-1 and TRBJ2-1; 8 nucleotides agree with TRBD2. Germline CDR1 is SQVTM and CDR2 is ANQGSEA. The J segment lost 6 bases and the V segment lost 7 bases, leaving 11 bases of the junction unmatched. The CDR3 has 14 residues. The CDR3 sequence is CSAAPGLGSNEQFF. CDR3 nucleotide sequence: TGCAGCGCTGCTCCGGGACTAGGAAGCAATGAGCAGTTCTTC.

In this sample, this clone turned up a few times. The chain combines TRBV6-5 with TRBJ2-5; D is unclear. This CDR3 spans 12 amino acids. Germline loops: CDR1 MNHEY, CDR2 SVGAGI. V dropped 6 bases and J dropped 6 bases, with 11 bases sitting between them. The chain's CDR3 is CASRSFEKTQYF. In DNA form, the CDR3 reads TGTGCCAGCAGGTCCTTCGAAAAGACCCAGTACTTC.

This chain's CDR3 is CASSDSGSAYEQYF. DNA for the CDR3: TGTGCCAGCAGTGACAGCGGGAGTGCCTACGAGCAGTACTTC. The chain joins TRBV6-6 to TRBJ2-7; 8 nucleotides match TRBD2. After removal of 5 bases from V and 2 bases from J, the junction contained 5 bases not matched to a gene. Germline V gene sequence: CDR1 MNHNY, CDR2 SVGAGI (reference sequence). The CDR3 runs 14 residues.

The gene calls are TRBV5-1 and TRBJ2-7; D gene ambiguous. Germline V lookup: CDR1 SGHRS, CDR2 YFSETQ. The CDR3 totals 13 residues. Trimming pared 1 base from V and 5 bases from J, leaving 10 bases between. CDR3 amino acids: CASSLRRVDEQYF. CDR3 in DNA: TGCGCCAGCAGCTTGAGACGGGTCGACGAGCAGTACTTC.

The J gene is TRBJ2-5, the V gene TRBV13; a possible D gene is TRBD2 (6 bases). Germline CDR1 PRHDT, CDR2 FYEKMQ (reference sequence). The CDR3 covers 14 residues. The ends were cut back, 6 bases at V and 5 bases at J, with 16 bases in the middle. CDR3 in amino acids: CASSLAMGVETQYF. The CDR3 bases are TGTGCCAGCAGTCTAGCGATGGGAGTGGAGACCCAGTACTTC.

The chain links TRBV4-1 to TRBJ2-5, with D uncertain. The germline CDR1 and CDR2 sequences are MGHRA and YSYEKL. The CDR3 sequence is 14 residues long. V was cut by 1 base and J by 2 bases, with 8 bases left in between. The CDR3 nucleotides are TGCGCCAGCAGCCAAGTGGGAAATCAAGAGACCCAGTACTTC. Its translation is CASSQVGNQETQYF.

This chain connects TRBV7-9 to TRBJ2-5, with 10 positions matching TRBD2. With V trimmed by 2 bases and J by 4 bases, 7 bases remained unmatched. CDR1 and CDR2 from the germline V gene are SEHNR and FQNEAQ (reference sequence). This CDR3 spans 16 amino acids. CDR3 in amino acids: CASSLQLAGVRETQYF. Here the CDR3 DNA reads TGTGCCAGCAGCTTACAGCTAGCGGGAGTGCGAGAGACCCAGTACTTC.

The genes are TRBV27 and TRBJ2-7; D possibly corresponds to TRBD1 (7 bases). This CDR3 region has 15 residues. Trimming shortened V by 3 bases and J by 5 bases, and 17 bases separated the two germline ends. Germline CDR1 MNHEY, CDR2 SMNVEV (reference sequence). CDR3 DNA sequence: TGTGCCAGCAGTTTGGATGACAGGGAGGTCAACGAGCAGTACTTC. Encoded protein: CASSLDDREVNEQYF.

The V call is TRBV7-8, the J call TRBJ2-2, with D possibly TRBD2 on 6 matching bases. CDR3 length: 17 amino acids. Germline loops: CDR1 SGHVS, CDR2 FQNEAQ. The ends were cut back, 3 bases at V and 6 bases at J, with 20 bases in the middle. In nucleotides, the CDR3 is TGTGCCAGCAGCTTGGCCGGGCCCCAAGGAGGGGCCGGGGAGCTGTTTTTT. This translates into CASSLAGPQGGAGELFF.

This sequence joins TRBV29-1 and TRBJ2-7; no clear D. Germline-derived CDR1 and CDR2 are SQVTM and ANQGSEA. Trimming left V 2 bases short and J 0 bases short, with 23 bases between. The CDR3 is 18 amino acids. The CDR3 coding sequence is TGCAGCGTTGAATTGCGGCAGACACCTCCTACGGGCTCCTACGAGCAGTACTTC. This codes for CSVELRQTPPTGSYEQYF.

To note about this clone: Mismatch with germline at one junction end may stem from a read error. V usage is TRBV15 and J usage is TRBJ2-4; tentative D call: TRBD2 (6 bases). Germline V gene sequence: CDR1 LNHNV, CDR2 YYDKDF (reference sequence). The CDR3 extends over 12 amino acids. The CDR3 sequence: CATSREGTLRSF. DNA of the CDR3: TGTGCCACCAGCAGAGAAGGGACTTTACGGTCCTTC.

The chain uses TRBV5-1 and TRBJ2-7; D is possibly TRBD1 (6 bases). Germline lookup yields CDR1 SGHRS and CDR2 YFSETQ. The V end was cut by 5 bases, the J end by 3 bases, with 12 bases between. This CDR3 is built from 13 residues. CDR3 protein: CASRSARGYEQYF. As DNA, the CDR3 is TGCGCCAGCAGATCTGCCAGGGGCTACGAGCAGTACTTC.

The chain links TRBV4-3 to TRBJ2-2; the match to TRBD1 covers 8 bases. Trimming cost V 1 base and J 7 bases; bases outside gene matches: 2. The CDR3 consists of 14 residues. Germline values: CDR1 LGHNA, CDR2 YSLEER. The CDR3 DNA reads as TGCGCCAGCAGCCAAGGACAGGGGATCGGGGAGCTGTTTTTT. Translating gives CASSQGQGIGELFF.

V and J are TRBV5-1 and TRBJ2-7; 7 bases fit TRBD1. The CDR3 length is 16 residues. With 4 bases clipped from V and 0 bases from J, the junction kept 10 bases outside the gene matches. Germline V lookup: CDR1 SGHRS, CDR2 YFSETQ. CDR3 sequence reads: CASSPGQALLSYEQYF. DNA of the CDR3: TGCGCCAGCAGCCCAGGACAGGCCCTACTCTCCTACGAGCAGTACTTC.

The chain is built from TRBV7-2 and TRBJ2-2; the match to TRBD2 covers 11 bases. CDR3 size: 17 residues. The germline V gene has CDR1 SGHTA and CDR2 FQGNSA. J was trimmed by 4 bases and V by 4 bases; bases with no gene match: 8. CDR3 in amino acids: CASSSLLAGALTGELFF. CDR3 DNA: TGTGCCAGCAGCTCCTTACTAGCGGGGGCACTCACCGGGGAGCTGTTTTTT.

CDR3 DNA: TGTGCCAGCAGCTTAGGGAGTTACACTGAAGCTTTCTTT. This gives the protein CASSLGSYTEAFF. The genes are TRBV7-3 and TRBJ1-1, with no clear D. The CDR3 totals 13 residues. V shed 2 bases and J shed 3 bases, with 7 bases lying between them. The germline V gene encodes CDR1 SGHTA and CDR2 FQGTGA.

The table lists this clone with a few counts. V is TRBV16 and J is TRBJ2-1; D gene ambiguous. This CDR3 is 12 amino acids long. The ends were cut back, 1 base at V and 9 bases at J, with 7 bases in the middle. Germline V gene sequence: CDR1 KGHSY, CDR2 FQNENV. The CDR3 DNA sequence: TGTGCCAGCAGCCAATTGATGGGTGAGCAGTTCTTC. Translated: CASSQLMGEQFF.

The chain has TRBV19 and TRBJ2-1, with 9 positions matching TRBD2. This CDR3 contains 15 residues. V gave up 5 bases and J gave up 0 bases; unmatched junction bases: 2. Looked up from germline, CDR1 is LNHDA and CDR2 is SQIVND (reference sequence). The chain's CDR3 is CASSDSGGSYNEQFF. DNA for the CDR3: TGTGCCAGTAGTGATAGCGGGGGCTCCTACAATGAGCAGTTCTTC.

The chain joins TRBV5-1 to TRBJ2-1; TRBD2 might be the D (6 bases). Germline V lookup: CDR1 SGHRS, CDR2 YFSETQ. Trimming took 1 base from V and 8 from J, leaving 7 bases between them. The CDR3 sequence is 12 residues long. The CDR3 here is CASSLREDEQFF. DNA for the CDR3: TGCGCCAGCAGCTTGAGGGAGGATGAGCAGTTCTTC.